The 12 T cell receptor beta chains listed next were all sequenced from one sample in a study of T cell repertoires in cytomegalovirus infection. No antigen has been assigned to these receptors. One entry per CDR3 protein results from TCRdb running MiXCR on the reads. The data show some 920,000 distinct CDR3 sequences, roughly a third seen once. This specimen was cultured CD8+ T cells from PBMCs, taken from culture after CMV antigen stimulation. Source of these receptors: a human donor in good health (CMV status not recorded). Some clones in this sample may be carry-over from other donors' samples.

This chain uses TRBV13 with TRBJ2-5; 7 positions match TRBD2. The germline V gene encodes CDR1 PRHDT and CDR2 FYEKMQ (reference sequence). The ends lost 4 bases at V and 2 bases at J; junction bases unmatched: 10. This CDR3 spans 16 amino acids. This CDR3 is CASSSRGGGAQETQYF. In DNA form, the CDR3 reads TGTGCCAGCAGCTCTAGAGGCGGGGGTGCTCAAGAGACCCAGTACTTC.

This clonotype was observed many times. The chain links TRBV7-8 to TRBJ2-1; tentative D call: TRBD1 (6 bases). CDR1 is SGHVS, CDR2 FQNEAQ, per germline. This CDR3 contains 15 residues. V lost 2 bases to trimming and J lost 2 bases, with 10 bases between them. CDR3 residues: CASSLIGTTYNEQFF. The CDR3 DNA follows: TGTGCCAGCAGCTTAATCGGGACAACCTACAATGAGCAGTTCTTC.

This clonotype was seen ten or more times. The chain has TRBV7-8 and TRBJ1-1; D is uncertain. The ends were cut back, 1 base at V and 0 bases at J, with 15 bases in the middle. This CDR3 is 17 amino acids long. Germline loops: CDR1 SGHVS, CDR2 FQNEAQ. The CDR3 is CASSLDGYRPLNTEAFF. The CDR3 DNA reads TGTGCCAGCAGCTTAGACGGTTATCGACCACTGAACACTGAAGCTTTCTTT.

This chain uses TRBV6-6 with TRBJ1-4; D is ambiguous. CDR1 and CDR2 from the germline V gene are MNHNY and SVGAGI (reference sequence). The CDR3 spans 16 residues. Trimming left V 7 bases short and J 3 bases short, with 18 bases between. CDR3 protein: CASTPAEWVANEKLFF. CDR3 bases: TGTGCCAGCACCCCCGCGGAGTGGGTAGCTAATGAAAAACTGTTTTTT.

DNA of the CDR3: TGCGCCAGCAGCTGGACCGATCAGCAGGAGACCCAGTACTTC. Translation: CASSWTDQQETQYF. This rearrangement joins TRBV5-1 to TRBJ2-5; D call uncertain. The germline CDR1 and CDR2 sequences are SGHRS and YFSETQ. Trimming stripped 3 bases from V and 5 bases from J, with 14 bases between. The CDR3 is 14 residues long.

Comments on this clonotype: A junction boundary mismatches the germline segment, possibly from a read error. The chain combines TRBV7-6 with TRBJ2-7; D is perhaps TRBD2 (7 bases). The CDR3 has 16 residues. Per the germline V gene, CDR1 is SGHVS and CDR2 is FNYEAQ. CDR3 amino acids: CANSLGGGASSYEQYF. The CDR3 DNA reads TGTGCCAACAGCCTTGGGGGGGGGGCCTCCTCCTACGAGCAGTACTTC. Drawing the rest from reference TRBV7-6 and TRBJ2-7, the complete variable domain is GAGVSQSPRYKVTKRGQDVALRCDPISGHVSLYWYRQALGQGPEFLTYFNYEAQQDKSGLPNDRFSAERPEGSISTLTIQRTEQRDSAMYRCANSLGGGASSYEQYFGPGTRLTVT.

The chain is built from TRBV2 and TRBJ2-1, with D hard to call. Trimming left V 2 bases short and J 8 bases short, with 10 bases between. CDR3 length: 13 residues. The germline CDR1 and CDR2 sequences are SNHLY and FYNNEI. This CDR3 is CASSEPGFDEQFF. Here the CDR3 DNA reads TGTGCCAGCAGTGAACCCGGGTTTGATGAGCAGTTCTTC.

This clonotype was seen a few times. The chain employs TRBV10-3 and TRBJ1-2; TRBD1 aligns across 8 bases. The length of the CDR3 is 15 residues. Unmatched junction bases numbered 4, after V lost 3 bases and J lost 1 base. Germline V gene lookup returns CDR1 ENHRY and CDR2 SYGVKD. This CDR3 reads CAISDGQGYNYGYTF. The CDR3 DNA follows: TGTGCCATCAGTGATGGACAGGGTTATAACTATGGCTACACCTTC.

The gene calls are TRBV4-1 and TRBJ1-5; D uncertain. V dropped 3 bases and J dropped 2 bases, with 17 bases sitting between them. Per the germline V gene, CDR1 is MGHRA and CDR2 is YSYEKL. The CDR3 runs to 17 residues. As DNA, the CDR3 is TGCGCCAGCAGCCACCCCCGAGAGGGATCGGGCAATCAGCCCCAGCATTTT. Translated: CASSHPREGSGNQPQHF.

This chain links TRBV3-1 with TRBJ2-5; tentative D call: TRBD1 (6 bases). Trimming pared 0 bases from V and 4 bases from J, leaving 12 bases between. CDR3 length: 15 amino acids. From germline, CDR1 is LGHDT and CDR2 YNNKEL (reference sequence). The DNA for the CDR3 is TGTGCCAGCAGCCAAGAACAGGGAGTAGGAGAGACCCAGTACTTC. Amino acids: CASSQEQGVGETQYF.

The rearrangement joins TRBV6-1 to TRBJ1-4, with D perhaps matching TRBD1 (5 bases). V lost 5 bases to trimming and J lost 2 bases, with 15 bases between them. The CDR3 loop spans 16 amino acids. The germline V gene has CDR1 MNHNS and CDR2 SASEGT. CDR3 residues: CASSSTLGPTNEKLFF. The DNA for the CDR3 is TGTGCCAGCAGTTCCACACTGGGGCCGACTAATGAAAAACTGTTTTTT.

The J gene is TRBJ2-5, the V gene TRBV12-3 or TRBV12-4; perhaps D is TRBD1 or TRBD2 (5 bases each). The CDR3 is 14 residues long. Trimming pared 5 bases from V and 4 bases from J, leaving 14 bases between. CDR3 coding DNA: TGTGCCAGCAGTCGGGACCTTGGGGGAGAGACCCAGTACTTC. It specifies CASSRDLGGETQYF.